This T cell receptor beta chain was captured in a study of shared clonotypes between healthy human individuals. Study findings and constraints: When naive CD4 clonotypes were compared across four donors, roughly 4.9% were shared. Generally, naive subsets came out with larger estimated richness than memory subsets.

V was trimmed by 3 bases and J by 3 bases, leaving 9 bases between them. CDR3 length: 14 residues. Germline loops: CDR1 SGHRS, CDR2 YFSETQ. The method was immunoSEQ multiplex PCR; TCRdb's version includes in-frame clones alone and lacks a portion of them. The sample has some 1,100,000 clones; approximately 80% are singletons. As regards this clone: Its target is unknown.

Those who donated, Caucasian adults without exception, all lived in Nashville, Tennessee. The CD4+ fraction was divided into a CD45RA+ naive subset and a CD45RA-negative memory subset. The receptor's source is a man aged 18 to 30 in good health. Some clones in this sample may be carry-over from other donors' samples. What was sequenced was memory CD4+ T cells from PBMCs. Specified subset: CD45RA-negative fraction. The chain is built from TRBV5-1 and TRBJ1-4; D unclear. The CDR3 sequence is CASSWMRANEKLFF. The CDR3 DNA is TGCGCCAGCAGCTGGATGAGAGCTAATGAAAAACTGTTTTTT.